Listed here are 3 T cell receptor beta chains from one sample, sequenced in a study of blood T cell repertoires in COVID-19. Method: immunoSEQ multiplex PCR; TCRdb's copy keeps in-frame clones and lacks some. The sample holds fewer than 200,000 clones; 80% to 95% are singletons and the top ten take around 0.53%. The source material was peripheral blood. The receptors were sampled from a man aged 45-65 years with acute or convalescent COVID-19.

This chain uses TRBV6-5 with TRBJ2-5; 8 bases match TRBD1. The CDR3 totals 15 residues. CDR1 and CDR2 from the germline V gene are MNHEY and SVGAGI. With 5 bases clipped from V and 4 bases from J, the junction kept 9 bases outside the gene matches. The CDR3 nucleotides read TGTGCCAGCAGTACGACTTCAGGGGGCGGAGAGACCCAGTACTTC. Translation gives CASSTTSGGGETQYF.

The V and J genes are TRBV11-2 and TRBJ2-3; D remains ambiguous. The germline V gene has CDR1 SGHAT and CDR2 FQNNGV. The CDR3 runs to 17 residues. V lost 1 base, J lost 6 bases, and 20 bases lay in between. In DNA form, the CDR3 reads TGTGCCAGCAGCTTAGGGCTTTCCCCAGACATATGGGATACGCAGTATTTT. Translated, it gives CASSLGLSPDIWDTQYF.

The chain has TRBV12-3 or TRBV12-4 and TRBJ2-5; D gene ambiguous. V was clipped by 6 bases and J by 1 base, with 6 bases between them. This CDR3 spans 12 amino acids. The CDR3 DNA follows: TGTGCCAGCAGCATTGTCCAAGAGACCCAGTACTTC. Protein product: CASSIVQETQYF.